The T cell receptor beta chain under discussion was sequenced for a study of cytomegalovirus exposure and HLA in healthy donors (dated by TCRdb to 2015 to 2018). As for the study more broadly: According to an earlier analysis of 587 of the donors, some 180 million T cells yielded approximately 120 million unique TCR beta sequences and 276 Gb of sequence data. An early release covering about 600 HLA-typed donors comprised 250 to 350 gigabases of sequencing data and around 80 million unique TCR sequences. Rather than drawing on any new phenotypic data, the later analysis identified candidate immune exposures from TCR beta sequences and the way those sequences occurred across donors. A separate validation cohort of approximately 120 different subjects was used in addition to the approximately 670-subject first cohort. High-throughput TCR immunosequencing, statistical association of individual TCRs with disease status, and machine learning were combined to predict cytomegalovirus infection status. Typing coverage differed by locus: A, B, C, DRB1 and DQB1 were typed in about 620-630 donors, DQA1 in about 500, DPA1 in around 610, and DPB1 in approximately 450. Among the approximately 400 genotyped donors, around 81% belonged to the genetic ancestry cluster associated with self-reported Caucasian donors. On average, about 240,000 unique TCR beta nucleotide sequences were sequenced per donor among roughly 430 genotyped donors of the cohort, with roughly 18% of those sequences being non-productive. The T cell repertoires of 666 subjects were profiled by immunosequencing and related to cytomegalovirus serostatus. An earlier analysis of some 600 of the donors applied high-throughput TCR beta sequencing to assess whether each TCR beta V gene segment acted as functional or pseudogenic. Roughly 5 DR-DQ haplotypes were treated as single units for association and clustering because of strong linkage in the cohort. Donor age, sex, ethnicity and CMV serostatus were compiled together with the repertoire data. HLA typing included class I and class II loci at four-digit resolution. All discovery cohort repertoires had been generated using a single sequencing platform. A later analysis re-examined previously published TCR beta repertoires from just over 650 donors and added high-resolution HLA genotyping to investigate patterns of TCR occurrence. In a later genetic analysis, genome-wide SNP genotypes for about 55% of the 666 donors were used, and that subset was treated as a discovery cohort. The study was designed to test whether signatures of past pathogen exposure could be identified by cataloging public T cell receptors.

The cohort comprised fewer than 750 healthy bone marrow donors. At the time of sampling, every cohort member was nominally healthy, though immune exposures that went unrecorded were likely present. The donor tested CMV seropositive and was one of the 289 seropositive cohort members. A peripheral blood sample was provided by each donor, and peripheral blood mononuclear cells were used for TCR beta sequencing. The Qiagen DNeasy Blood Extraction Kit was used to extract genomic DNA from the blood cell samples. As concerns this clone: No cognate antigen has been identified for it. Base qualities were left out, and no much larger clone turns up one base away.

The paper's findings and limits, for the study overall: Because counts were too low, roughly 18 rarely observed V segments, including chromosome 9 orphons, were left out of the earlier analysis of a few hundred of the donors. Across donors, most TCR sequences were observed very rarely, whereas some public TCRs were present in many individuals. The presence/absence analyses assumed that sequencing depth was roughly uniform across donors, and that assumption may not be true. Assigning TCR associations to individual alleles was difficult when HLA alleles, especially DR and DQ, strongly co-occurred. Cytomegalovirus status was reported to be diagnosed by the classifier with high specificity and sensitivity in both the original and validation cohorts. The study gave a list of 150 to 200 TCR beta chains associated with cytomegalovirus. Only TCR beta chains were sequenced in this cohort, and the absence of alpha or paired-chain data limited detectable features. A few of the identified cytomegalovirus-associated TCR beta chains were confirmed in vitro to be specific for cytomegalovirus antigens. According to a later genetic analysis, donors in an Asian-associated ancestry cluster had fewer N-insertions in productive TCRs than the approximately 610-donor mean. According to a later analysis, TCR association rates differed among HLA loci, with DRB1 alleles showing the most associated TCRs and HLA-C alleles showing the fewest. Correlated functional status among segregating V segments might be attributable to linkage disequilibrium, but an unknown experimental factor could not be ruled out. According to the authors, the approach could potentially be generalized to other disease states and immunological phenotypes. Immune exposure information for the cohort was limited to CMV serostatus. In a later analysis, HLA-associated TCR beta chains showed more clonal expansion and lower generation probabilities than non-associated chains that were equally common. A later analysis reported that several top co-occurrence clusters appeared linked to parvovirus B19, influenza, CMV and Epstein-Barr virus. In a later analysis, around 17,000 TCR beta sequences were associated with specific HLA alleles at a false discovery rate of 0.05. Because HLA typing was unavailable for some donors at each locus, only the typed subset was used in association tests. The sequencing pipeline was judged likely to have produced a cluster of highly shared sequence variants as a technical artifact. A further reported finding was that TCR beta sequences accurately predicted the HLA-A and HLA-B alleles for most subjects in the first cohort. In an earlier analysis of 587 of the donors, most TCR beta V segments appeared in productive rearrangements about 87% or about 30% of the time, broadly matching IMGT annotations. A later genetic analysis associated a missense DCLRE1C variant with V-gene and J-gene trimming of TCR beta chains, and an independent cohort replicated the association. In a later analysis, most CMV-associated TCR beta chains were found to appear HLA-restricted, with HLA associations seemingly driven largely by CMV exposure.

Receptor libraries were prepared by the immunoSEQ multiplex PCR assay. For the multiplex PCR, a mixture combining 60 forward primers for TCR Vbeta segments and 13 reverse primers for TCR Jbeta segments was used. The CDR3 region of rearranged TCR beta genes was amplified from genomic DNA by a multiplex PCR assay. The Illumina HiSeq System was used to sequence the amplified TCR beta libraries as 87-base-pair reads. The authors' analysis ran thus. In a later analysis, tens of millions of unique TCR beta chains were counted across the approximately 670 repertoires, and roughly 11 million of these chains were shared by at least two donors. A nearest-neighbor algorithm error-corrected the raw reads and collapsed the reads into unique sequences, merging closely related sequences to remove PCR and sequencing errors. V, D and J gene segments were assigned by aligning CDR3 sequences to IMGT reference sequences. Each retained sequence needed at least a six-nucleotide match to both a V gene segment and a J gene segment. Rearrangements were called productive when the CDR3 lacked stop codons and stayed in frame with V and J; all others were non-productive. Following IMGT convention, CDR3 was defined as the stretch from the second conserved V-encoded cysteine up to the conserved J-encoded phenylalanine. Sequences without an unambiguous match to a single V gene segment were excluded from the earlier analysis of several hundred of the donors. An earlier analysis of 587 of the donors called V segments functional above 56.7% productive rearrangements and segregating when the between-donor standard deviation exceeded 5%. A statistical classification framework was built to diagnose cytomegalovirus status from the catalog of TCR beta chain sequences. A later analysis assigned V and J genes by comparing TCR nucleotide sequences with IMGT/GENE-DB human TR gene sequences. A later analysis assigned CDR3 sequences and most-parsimonious VDJ recombination scenarios with the TCRdist pipeline. In a later analysis, every TCR beta chain was defined by the combination of its CDR3 amino acid sequence and its V-gene family, and reads without a unique V-gene family were dropped. As a way to deal with suspected cross-contamination and a sequencing artifact, a later analysis dropped over 550 nucleotide sequences that were highly shared and had low generation probability. A later analysis calculated a clonal expansion index for each public chain from normalized within-repertoire ranks of inferred template counts. In a later analysis, generation probabilities were computed using a VDJ recombination model fitted to out-of-frame rearrangements, and the results were checked against IGoR. In a later analysis, hypergeometric tests were used to score TCR-TCR, TCR-HLA and TCR-CMV co-occurrence, with a repertoire-size bias correction applied to TCR pairs. False discovery rates were estimated in a later analysis by permuting HLA or CMV assignments 20 times. A later analysis grouped co-occurring TCRs with DBSCAN, adding TCRdist sequence similarity when clustering within HLA-allele-positive subsets. Co-occurrence clustering excluded repertoires with fewer than 30,000 or more than 120,000 public chains, plus five with anomalous nucleotide sharing. TCRdb retrieved this table from immuneACCESS and kept in-frame rearrangements only. Not all clones are present; in checked studies, unresolved V genes account for under half, and no reason is known for the remainder. That table gives V, J and clone size, and the DNA gave D and trimming. The table for this sample lists about 150,000 clones; around two thirds of them were counted only once. The ten largest clonotypes hold 8% to 13% of the sample.

The clonotype comes from a young man in good health and CMV-seropositive. The specimen was PBMCs.

CDR3 sequence: CASSDSAQRYYGYTF. At the DNA level, the sequence is TGTGCCAGCAGTGACTCGGCACAGAGATACTATGGCTACACCTTC. The sequence is built from TRBV6-1 and TRBJ1-2; too little of a D gene remains to name it. The germline V gene sets CDR1 to MNHNS and CDR2 to SASEGT. Cut back by 3 bases and 3 bases, the V and J ends lie 14 bases apart. The CDR3 spans 15 residues, from the cysteine through the phenylalanine. Just CDR3 DNA is preserved here, 45 bases in frame from base 1.